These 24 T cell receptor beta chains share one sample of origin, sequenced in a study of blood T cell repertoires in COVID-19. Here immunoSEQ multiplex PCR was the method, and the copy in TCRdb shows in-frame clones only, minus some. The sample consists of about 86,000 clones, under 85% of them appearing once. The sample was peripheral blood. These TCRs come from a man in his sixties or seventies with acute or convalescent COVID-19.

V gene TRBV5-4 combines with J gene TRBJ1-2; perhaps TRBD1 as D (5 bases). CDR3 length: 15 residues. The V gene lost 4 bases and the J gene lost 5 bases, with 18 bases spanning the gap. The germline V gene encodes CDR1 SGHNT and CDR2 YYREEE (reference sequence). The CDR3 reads CASSPGLTGGYGYTF. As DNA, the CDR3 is TGTGCCAGCAGCCCCGGTCTTACAGGAGGGTATGGCTACACCTTC.

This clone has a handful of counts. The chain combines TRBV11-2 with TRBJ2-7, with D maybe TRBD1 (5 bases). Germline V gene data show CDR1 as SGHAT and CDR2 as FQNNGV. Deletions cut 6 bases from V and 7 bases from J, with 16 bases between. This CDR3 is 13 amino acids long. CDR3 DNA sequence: TGTGCCAGCAGGGAAGGGGTCCTGGGGGAGCAGTACGTC. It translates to CASREGVLGEQYV.

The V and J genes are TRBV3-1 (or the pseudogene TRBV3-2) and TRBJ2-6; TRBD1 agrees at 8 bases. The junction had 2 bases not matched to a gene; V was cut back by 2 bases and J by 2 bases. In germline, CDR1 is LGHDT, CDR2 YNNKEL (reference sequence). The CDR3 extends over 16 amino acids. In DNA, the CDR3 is TGTGCCAGCAGCCAAAGGACAGGGACTGGGGCCAACGTCCTGACTTTC. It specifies CASSQRTGTGANVLTF.

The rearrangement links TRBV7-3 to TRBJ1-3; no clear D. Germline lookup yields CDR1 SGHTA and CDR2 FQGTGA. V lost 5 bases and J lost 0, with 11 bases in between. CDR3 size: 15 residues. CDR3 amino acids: CASSKEGFSGNTIYF. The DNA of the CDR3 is TGTGCCAGCAGCAAAGAGGGTTTCTCTGGAAACACCATATATTTT.

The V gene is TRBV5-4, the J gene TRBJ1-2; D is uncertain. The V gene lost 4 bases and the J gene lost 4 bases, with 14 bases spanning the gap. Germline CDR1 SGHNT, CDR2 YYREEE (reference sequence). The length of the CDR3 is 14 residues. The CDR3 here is CASSLEVSVYGYTF. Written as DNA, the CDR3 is TGTGCCAGCAGCCTGGAAGTGTCAGTCTATGGCTACACCTTC.

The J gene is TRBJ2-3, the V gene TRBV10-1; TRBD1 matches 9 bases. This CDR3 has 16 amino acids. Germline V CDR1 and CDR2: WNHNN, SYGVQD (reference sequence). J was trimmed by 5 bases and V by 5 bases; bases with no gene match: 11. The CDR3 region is CASSPAGTGREDTQYF. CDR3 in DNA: TGCGCCAGCAGTCCCGCCGGGACAGGGCGAGAAGATACGCAGTATTTT.

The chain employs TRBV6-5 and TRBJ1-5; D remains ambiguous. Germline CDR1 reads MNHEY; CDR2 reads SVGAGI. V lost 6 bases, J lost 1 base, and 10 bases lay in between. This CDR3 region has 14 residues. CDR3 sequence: CASSLGGSNQPQHF. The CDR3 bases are TGTGCCAGCAGCCTCGGCGGGAGCAATCAGCCCCAGCATTTT.

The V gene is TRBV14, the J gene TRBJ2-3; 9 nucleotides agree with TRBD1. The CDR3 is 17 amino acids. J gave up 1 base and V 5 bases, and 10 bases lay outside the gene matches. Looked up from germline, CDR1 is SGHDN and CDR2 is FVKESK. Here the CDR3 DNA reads TGTGCCAGCAGCGCCCGGACAGGGGCCAGGGGCACAGATACGCAGTATTTT. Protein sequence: CASSARTGARGTDTQYF.

The CDR3 nucleotides are TGTGCCAGCAGCCAAGAAAGTCTAGCGGGGGGTCGCGATGAGCAGTTCTTC. Translation: CASSQESLAGGRDEQFF. The chain combines TRBV4-2 with TRBJ2-1, with 11 nucleotides matching TRBD2. Germline V gives CDR1 LGHNA, CDR2 YNFKEQ. This CDR3 contains 17 residues. V gave up 0 bases and J gave up 8 bases; unmatched junction bases: 9.

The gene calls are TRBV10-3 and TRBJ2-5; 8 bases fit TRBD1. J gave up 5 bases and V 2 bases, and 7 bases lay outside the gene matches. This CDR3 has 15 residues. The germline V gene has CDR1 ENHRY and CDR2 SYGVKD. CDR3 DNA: TGTGCCATCAGTGAGGCGGGACAGGTCGGGGAGACCCAGTACTTC. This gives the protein CAISEAGQVGETQYF.

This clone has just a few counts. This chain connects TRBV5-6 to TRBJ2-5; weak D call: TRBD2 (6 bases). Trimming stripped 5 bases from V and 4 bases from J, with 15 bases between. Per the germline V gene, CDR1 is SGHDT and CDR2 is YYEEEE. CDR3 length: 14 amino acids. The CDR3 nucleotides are TGTGCCAGCAGTAGAGTGGAGGGGCGAGAGACCCAGTACTTC. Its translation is CASSRVEGRETQYF.

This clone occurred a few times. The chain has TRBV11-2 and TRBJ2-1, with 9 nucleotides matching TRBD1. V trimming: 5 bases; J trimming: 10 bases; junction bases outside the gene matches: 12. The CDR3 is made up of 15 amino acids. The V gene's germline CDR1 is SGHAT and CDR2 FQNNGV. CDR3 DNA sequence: TGTGCCAGCAGCCTTGGGACAGGGAGGGTACACGAGCAGTTCTTC. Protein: CASSLGTGRVHEQFF.

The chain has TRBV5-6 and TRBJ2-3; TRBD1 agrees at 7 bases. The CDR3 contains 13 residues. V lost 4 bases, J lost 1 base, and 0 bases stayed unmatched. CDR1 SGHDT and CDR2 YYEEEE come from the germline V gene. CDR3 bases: TGTGCCAGCAGCGGGACAGGCACAGATACGCAGTATTTT. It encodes CASSGTGTDTQYF.

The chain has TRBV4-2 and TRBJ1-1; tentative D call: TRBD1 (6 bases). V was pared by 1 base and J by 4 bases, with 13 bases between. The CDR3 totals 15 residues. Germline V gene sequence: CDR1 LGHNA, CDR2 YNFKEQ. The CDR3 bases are TGTGCCAGCAGCCAAGTGGGGGCCGAGGGCACTGAAGCTTTCTTT. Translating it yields CASSQVGAEGTEAFF.

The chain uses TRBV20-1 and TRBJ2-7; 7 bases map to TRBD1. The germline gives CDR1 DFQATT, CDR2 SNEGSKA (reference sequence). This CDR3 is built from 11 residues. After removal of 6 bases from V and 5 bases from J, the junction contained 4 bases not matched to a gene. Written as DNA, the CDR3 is TGCAGTGCCCGGCAGGGGGACGAGCAGTACGTC. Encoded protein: CSARQGDEQYV.

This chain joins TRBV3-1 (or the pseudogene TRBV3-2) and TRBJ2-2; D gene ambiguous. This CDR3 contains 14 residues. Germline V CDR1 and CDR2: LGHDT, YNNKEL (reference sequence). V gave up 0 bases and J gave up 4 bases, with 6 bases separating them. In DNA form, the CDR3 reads TGTGCCAGCAGCCAAGATTTTCTCACCGGGGAGCTGTTTTTT. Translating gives CASSQDFLTGELFF.

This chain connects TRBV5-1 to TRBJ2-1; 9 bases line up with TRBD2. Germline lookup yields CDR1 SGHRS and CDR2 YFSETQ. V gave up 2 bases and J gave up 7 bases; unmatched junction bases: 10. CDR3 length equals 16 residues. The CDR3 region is CASSFGSGGLGNEQFF. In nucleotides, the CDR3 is TGCGCCAGCAGCTTCGGTAGCGGGGGCCTCGGGAATGAGCAGTTCTTC.

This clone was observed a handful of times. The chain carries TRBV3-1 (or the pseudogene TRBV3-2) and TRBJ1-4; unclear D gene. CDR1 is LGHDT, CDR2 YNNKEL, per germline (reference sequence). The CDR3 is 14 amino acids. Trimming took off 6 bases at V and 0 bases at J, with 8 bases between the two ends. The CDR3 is CASSLRTTNEKLFF. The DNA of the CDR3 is TGTGCCAGCAGTCTCAGGACAACTAATGAAAAACTGTTTTTT.

The CDR3 is CASSRQGARDTQYF. DNA for the CDR3: TGTGCCAGCAGCCGACAGGGGGCAAGGGATACGCAGTATTTT. This sequence joins TRBV13 and TRBJ2-3; 10 bases line up with TRBD1. Trimming cost V 5 bases and J 6 bases; bases outside gene matches: 5. In germline, CDR1 is PRHDT, CDR2 FYEKMQ (reference sequence). This CDR3 has 14 amino acids.

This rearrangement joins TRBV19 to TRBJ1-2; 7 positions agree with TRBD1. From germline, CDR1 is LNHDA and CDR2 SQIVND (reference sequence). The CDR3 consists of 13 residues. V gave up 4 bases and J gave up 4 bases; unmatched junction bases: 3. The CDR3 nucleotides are TGTGCCAGTAGTAAACAGGGGACCTATGGCTACACCTTC. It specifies CASSKQGTYGYTF.

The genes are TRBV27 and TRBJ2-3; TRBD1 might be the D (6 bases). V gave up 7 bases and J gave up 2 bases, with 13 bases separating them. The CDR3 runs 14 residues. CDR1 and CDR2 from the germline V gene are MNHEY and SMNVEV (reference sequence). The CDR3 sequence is CASTPRGLTDTQYF. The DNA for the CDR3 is TGTGCCAGCACCCCCAGGGGTCTCACAGATACGCAGTATTTT.

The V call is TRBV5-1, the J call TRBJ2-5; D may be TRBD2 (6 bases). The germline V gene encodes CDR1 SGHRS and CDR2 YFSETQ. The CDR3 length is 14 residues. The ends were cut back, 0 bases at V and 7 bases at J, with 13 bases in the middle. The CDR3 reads CASSLVEGGGTQYF. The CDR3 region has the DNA TGCGCCAGCAGCTTGGTCGAGGGAGGCGGGACCCAGTACTTC.

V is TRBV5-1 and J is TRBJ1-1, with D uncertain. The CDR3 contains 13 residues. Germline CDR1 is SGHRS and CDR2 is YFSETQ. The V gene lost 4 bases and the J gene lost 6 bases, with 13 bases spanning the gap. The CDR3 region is CASSNPGAPEAFF. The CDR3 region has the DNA TGCGCCAGCAGCAATCCGGGAGCCCCTGAAGCTTTCTTT.

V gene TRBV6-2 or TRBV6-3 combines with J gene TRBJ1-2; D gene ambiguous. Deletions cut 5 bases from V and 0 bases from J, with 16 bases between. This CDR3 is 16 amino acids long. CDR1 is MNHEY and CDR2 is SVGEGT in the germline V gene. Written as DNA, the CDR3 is TGTGCCAGCAGTCAATCAACAAGGAGGACTAACTATGGCTACACCTTC. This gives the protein CASSQSTRRTNYGYTF.